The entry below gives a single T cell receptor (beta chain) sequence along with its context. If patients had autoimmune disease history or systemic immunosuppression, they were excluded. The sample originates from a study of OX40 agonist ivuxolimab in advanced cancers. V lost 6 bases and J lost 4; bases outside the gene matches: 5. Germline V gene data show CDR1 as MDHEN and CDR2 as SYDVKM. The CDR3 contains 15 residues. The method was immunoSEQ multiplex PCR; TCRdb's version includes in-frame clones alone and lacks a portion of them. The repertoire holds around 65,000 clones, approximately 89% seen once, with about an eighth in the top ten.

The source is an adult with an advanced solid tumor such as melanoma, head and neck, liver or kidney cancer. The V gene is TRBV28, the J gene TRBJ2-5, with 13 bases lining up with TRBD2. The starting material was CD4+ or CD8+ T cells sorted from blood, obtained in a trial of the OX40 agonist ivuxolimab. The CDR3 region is CASRLLAGGVETQYF. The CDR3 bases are TGTGCCAGCAGATTACTAGCGGGAGGGGTAGAGACCCAGTACTTC.